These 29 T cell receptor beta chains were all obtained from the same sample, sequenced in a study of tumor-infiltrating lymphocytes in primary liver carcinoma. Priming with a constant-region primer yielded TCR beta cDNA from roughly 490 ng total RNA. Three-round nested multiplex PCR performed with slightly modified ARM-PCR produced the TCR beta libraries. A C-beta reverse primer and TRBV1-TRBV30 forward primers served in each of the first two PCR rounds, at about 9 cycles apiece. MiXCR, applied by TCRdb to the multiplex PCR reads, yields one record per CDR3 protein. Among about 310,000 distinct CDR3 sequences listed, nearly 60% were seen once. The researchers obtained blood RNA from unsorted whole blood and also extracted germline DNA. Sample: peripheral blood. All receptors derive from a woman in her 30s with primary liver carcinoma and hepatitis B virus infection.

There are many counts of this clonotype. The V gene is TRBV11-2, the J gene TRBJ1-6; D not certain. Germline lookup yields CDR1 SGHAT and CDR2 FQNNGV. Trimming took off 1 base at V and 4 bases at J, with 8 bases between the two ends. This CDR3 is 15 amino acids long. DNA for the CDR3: TGTGCCAGCAGCTTAGGTTGGGAATATAATTCACCCCTCCACTTT. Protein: CASSLGWEYNSPLHF.

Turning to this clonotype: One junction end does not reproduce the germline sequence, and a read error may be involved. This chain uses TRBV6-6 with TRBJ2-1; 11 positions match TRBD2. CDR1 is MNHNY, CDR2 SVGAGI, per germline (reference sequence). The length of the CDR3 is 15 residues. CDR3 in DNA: TGTGCCAGCACCATAGCGGGAGGGAGCTACAATGAGCGGTTCTTC. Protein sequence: CASTIAGGSYNERFF.

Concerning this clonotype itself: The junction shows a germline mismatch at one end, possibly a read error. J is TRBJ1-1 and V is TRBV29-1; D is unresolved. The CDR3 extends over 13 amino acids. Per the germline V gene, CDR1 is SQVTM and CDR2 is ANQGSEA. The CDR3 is CSVEVWEGTEAFF. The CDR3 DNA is TGCAGCGTTGAGGTCTGGGAGGGTACTGAGGCTTTCTTT.

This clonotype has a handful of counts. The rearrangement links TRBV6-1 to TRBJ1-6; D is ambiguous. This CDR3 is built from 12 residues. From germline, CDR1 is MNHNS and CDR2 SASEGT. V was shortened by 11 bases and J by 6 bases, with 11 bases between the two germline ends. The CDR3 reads CAGRVSNSPLHF. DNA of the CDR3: TGTGCCGGCCGGGTGTCTAATTCACCCCTCCACTTT.

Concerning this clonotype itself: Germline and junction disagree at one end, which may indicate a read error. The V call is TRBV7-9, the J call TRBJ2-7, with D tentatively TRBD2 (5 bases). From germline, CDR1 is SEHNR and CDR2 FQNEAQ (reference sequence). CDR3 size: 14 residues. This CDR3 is CASSRTRDSYEQNF. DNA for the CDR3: TGTGCCAGCAGTCGCACCCGGGATTCCTACGAGCAGAACTTC.

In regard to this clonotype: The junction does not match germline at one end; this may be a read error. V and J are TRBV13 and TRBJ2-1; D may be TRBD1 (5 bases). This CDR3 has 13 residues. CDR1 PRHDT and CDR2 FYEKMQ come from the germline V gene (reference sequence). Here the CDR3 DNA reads TGTGCCAGCAGCTTCCAGGGAAAGAAGATCCCACTCTTC. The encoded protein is CASSFQGKKIPLF.

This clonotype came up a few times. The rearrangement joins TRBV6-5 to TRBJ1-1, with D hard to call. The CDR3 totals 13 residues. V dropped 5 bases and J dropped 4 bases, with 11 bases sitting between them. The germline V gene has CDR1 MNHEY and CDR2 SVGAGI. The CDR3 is CASSPTFGTEAFF. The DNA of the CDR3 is TGTGCCAGCAGTCCCACGTTTGGCACTGAAGCTTTCTTT.

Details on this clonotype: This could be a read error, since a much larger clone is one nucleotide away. CDR3 DNA: TGTGCGGCGGGGTACAATGAGCAGTTCTTC. This sequence encodes CAAGYNEQFF. V is TRBV12-3 or TRBV12-4 and J is TRBJ2-1; D is perhaps TRBD2 (6 bases). This CDR3 region has 10 residues.

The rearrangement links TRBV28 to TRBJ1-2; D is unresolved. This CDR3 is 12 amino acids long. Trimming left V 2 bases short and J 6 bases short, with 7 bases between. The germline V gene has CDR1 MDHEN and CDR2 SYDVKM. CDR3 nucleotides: TGTGCCAGCAGTTTACAGTCGGATGGCTACACCTTC. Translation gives CASSLQSDGYTF.

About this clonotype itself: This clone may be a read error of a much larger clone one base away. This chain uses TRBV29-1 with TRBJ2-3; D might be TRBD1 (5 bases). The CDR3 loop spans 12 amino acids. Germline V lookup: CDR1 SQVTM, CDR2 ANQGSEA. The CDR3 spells CNVTTGPDTQYF. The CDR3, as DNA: TGCAACGTTACAACAGGCCCAGATACGCAGTATTTT.

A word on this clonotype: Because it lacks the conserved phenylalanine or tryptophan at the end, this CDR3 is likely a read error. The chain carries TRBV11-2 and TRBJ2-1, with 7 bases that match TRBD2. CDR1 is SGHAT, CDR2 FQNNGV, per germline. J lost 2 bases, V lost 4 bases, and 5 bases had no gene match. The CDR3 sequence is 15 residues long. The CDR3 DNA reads TGTGCCAGCAGCTCGGAACTAGCGACCTACAATGAGCAGTTCTTA. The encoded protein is CASSSELATYNEQFL.

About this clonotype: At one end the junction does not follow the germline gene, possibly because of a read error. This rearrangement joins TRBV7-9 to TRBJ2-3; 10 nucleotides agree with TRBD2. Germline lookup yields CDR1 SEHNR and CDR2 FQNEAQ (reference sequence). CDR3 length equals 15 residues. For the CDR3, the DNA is TGTGCCAGCAGCCTCCTAGCGGGAGTTCTTGATATGCAGTATTTT. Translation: CASSLLAGVLDMQYF.

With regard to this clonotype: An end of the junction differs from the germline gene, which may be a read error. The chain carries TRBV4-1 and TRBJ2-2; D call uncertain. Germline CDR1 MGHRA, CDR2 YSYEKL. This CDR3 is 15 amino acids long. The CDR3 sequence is CAISQARPNTGELFF. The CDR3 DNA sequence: TGCGCCATCAGCCAAGCGCGCCCGAACACCGGGGAGCTGTTTTTT.

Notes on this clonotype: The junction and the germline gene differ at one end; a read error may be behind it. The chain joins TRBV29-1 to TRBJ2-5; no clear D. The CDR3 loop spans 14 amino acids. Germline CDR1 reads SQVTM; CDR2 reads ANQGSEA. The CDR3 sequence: CSVGTEGFQETQYF. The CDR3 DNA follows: TGCAGCGTTGGTACTGAAGGTTTCCAAGAGACCCAATACTTC.

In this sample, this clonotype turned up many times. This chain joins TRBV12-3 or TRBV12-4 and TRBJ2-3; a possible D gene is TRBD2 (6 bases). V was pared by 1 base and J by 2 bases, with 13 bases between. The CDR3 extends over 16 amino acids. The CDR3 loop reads CASSLGGAQNTDTQYF. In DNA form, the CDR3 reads TGTGCCAGCAGTTTAGGCGGGGCCCAGAACACAGATACGCAGTATTTT.

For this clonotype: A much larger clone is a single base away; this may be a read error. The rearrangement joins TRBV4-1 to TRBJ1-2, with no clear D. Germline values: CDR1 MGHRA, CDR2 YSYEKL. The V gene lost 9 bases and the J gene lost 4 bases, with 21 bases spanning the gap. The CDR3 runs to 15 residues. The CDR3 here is CASMPTVAGPYGYTF. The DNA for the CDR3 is TGCGCCAGTATGCCGACTGTAGCTGGGCCCTATGGCTACACCTTC.

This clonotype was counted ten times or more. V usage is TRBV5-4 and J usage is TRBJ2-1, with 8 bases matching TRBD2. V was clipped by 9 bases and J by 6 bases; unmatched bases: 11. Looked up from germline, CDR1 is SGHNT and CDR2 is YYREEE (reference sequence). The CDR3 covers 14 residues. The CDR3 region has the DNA TGTGCCACCCAGACCGGGACTAGTGGCAATGAGCAGTTCTTC. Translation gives CATQTGTSGNEQFF.

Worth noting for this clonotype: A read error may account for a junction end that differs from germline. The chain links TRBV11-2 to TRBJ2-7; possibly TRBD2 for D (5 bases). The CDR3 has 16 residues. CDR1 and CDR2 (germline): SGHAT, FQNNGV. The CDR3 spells CPSSLVSGFGGNEQYF. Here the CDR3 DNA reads TGTCCCAGCAGCTTAGTTTCGGGGTTTGGAGGAAACGAGCAGTACTTC. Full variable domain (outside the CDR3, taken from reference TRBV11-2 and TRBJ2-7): EAGVAQSPRYKIIEKRQSVAFWCNPISGHATLYWYQQILGQGPKLLIQFQNNGVVDDSQLPKDRFSAERLKGVDSTLKIQPAKLEDSAVYLCPSSLVSGFGGNEQYFGPGTRLTVT.

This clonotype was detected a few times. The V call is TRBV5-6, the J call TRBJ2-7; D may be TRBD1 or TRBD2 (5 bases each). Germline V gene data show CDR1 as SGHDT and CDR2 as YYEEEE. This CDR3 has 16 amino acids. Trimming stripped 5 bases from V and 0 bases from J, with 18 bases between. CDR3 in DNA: TGTGCCAGCAGTCCCGGGTGGGGGTATCCCTCCTACGAGCAGTACTTC. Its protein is CASSPGWGYPSYEQYF.

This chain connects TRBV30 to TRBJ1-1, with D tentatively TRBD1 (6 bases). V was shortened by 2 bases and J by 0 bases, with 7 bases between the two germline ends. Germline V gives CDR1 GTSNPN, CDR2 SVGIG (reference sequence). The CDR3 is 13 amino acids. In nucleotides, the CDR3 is TGTGCCTGGAGTCAGGGGTTGAACACTGAAGCTTTCTTT. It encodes CAWSQGLNTEAFF.

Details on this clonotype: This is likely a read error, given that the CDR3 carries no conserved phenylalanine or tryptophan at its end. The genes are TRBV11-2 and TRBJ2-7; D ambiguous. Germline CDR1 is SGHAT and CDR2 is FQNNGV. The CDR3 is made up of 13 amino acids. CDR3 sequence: CASSFTASYEQYS. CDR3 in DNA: TGTGCTAGCAGCTTTACCGCTTCCTACGAGCAGTACTCC.

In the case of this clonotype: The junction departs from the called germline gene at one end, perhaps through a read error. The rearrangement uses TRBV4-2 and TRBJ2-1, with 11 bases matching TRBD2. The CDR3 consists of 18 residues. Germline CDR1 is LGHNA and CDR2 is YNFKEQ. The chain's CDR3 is CAGSQDSGGGQPWREQFF. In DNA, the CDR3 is TGTGCCGGCAGCCAAGATAGCGGGGGGGGACAGCCCTGGAGAGAGCAGTTCTTC.

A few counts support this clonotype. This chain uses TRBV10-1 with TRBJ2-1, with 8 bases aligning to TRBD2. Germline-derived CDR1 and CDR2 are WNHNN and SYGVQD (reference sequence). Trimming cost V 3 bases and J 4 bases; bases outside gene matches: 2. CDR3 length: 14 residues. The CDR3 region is CASSESGSYNEQFF. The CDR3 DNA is TGCGCCAGCAGTGAAAGCGGGAGTTACAATGAGCAGTTCTTC.

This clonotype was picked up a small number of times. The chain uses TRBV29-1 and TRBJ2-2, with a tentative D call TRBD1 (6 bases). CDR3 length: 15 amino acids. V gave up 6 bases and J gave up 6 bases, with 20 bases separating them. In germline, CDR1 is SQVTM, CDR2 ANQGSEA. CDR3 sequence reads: CSVPPKIRGPGELFF. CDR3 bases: TGCAGCGTCCCCCCCAAAATCAGGGGACCCGGGGAGCTGTTTTTT.

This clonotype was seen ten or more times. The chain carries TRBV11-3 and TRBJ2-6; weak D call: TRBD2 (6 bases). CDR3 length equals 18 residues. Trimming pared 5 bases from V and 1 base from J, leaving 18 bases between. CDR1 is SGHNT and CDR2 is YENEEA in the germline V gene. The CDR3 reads CASSRRGILLSGANVLTF. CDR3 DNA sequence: TGTGCCAGCAGCCGACGGGGGATCCTCCTTTCTGGGGCCAACGTCCTGACTTTC.

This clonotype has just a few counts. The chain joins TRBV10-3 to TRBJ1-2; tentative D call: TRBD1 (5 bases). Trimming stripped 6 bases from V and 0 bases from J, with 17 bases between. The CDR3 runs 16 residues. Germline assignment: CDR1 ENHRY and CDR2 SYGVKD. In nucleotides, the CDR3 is TGTGCCATCAGAGACGGGACGGAACCTCCTAACTATGGCTACACCTTC. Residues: CAIRDGTEPPNYGYTF.

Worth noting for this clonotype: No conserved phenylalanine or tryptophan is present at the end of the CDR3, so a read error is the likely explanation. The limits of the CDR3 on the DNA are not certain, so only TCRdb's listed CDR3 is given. CDR3 residues: CTSSLAVS. The rearrangement links TRBV11-3 to TRBJ2-1. The germline V gene has CDR1 SGHNT and CDR2 YENEEA. The CDR3 spans 8 residues, counting both ends.

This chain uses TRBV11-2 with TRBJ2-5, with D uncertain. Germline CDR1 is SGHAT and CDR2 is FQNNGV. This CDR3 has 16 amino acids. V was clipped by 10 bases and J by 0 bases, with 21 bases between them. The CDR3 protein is CANAKHPGSNQETQYF. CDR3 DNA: TGTGCCAACGCTAAGCACCCTGGGTCTAACCAAGAGACCCAGTACTTC.

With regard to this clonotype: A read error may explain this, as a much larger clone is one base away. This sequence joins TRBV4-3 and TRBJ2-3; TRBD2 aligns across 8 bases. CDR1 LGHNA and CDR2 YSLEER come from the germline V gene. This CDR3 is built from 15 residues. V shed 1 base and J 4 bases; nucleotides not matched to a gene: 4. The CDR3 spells CASSQAGLAADTQYF. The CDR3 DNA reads TGCGCCAGCAGCCAAGCTGGACTAGCTGCAGATACGCAGTATTTT.